The rows below give T cell receptor beta chains drawn from one sample of a study of blood T cell repertoires in COVID-19. Sequenced by immunoSEQ multiplex PCR; TCRdb stores in-frame clones only, minus some. Among about 490,000 clones listed, 80% to 90% were seen once. The sample consisted of peripheral blood. The receptors were gathered from a human donor in a cohort sampled during active COVID-19. Each CDR3 is given without its conserved first and last residue.

v_gene | CDR3aa
TRBV5-6 | ASSLVSGTGQPQH
TRBV11-2 | ASSKDIGQFYGYT
TRBV5-4 | ASSRPGTTSEQY
TRBV28 | ASNDRSHHYGYT
TRBV14 | ASSQVFHEQY
TRBV5-5 | ASSLLLFPNEQF
TRBV6-5 | ASGGTVGSGTEAF
TRBV7-3 | ASSLSADLTYNEQF
TRBV6-4 | ASSDSLGLYGYT
TRBV2 | ASSLLGRDGNTIY
TRBV9 | ASSSWDNDGYT
TRBV5-1 | ASASSGSANTGELF
TRBV9 | ASSSQRAPHNEQF
TRBV14 | ASSMTGGIEQY